The clone carrying this TCR beta chain was recorded many times. Its specificity is unknown. The data were taken from a study of read filtering for tumor transcriptome and immune sequencing. The wider study: Patients were approximately 18 male and some 13 female, mean age about 65 years, range about 45 to 85. Whole-transcriptome libraries were prepared after DNase treatment. Notes on the study in general: Dropping single-read clonotypes raised IR-seq and RNA-seq shared-clonotype correlation.

Sampling of bone marrow took place during active disease in every patient. Molecular barcoded adaptors covering alpha/delta and beta/gamma chains were used on about 0.4 ug RNA. TCRdb analysed the reads with MiXCR anew, one entry per CDR3 protein. The table lists 75,000 to 95,000 distinct CDR3 sequences, around a fifth of them singletons. The receptor comes from a donor aged 40 or over with multiple myeloma. The material sequenced was a population of CD138-negative cells sorted from bone marrow.

The DNA of the CDR3 is TGCAGCGTCCCTCAAGGGAGCAGGCTCGGTACGCAGTATTTT. Its protein product is CSVPQGSRLGTQYF. V usage is TRBV29-1 and J usage is TRBJ2-3; D might be TRBD2 (5 bases). The CDR3 is made up of 14 amino acids. Deletions cut 6 bases from V and 8 bases from J, with 21 bases between. In germline, CDR1 is SQVTM, CDR2 ANQGSEA.